These 24 T cell receptor beta chains were all obtained from the same sample, sequenced in a study of beta chain features in type 1 diabetes. The sequenced template was cDNA made from the entire isolated RNA. The data were produced by immunoSEQ multiplex PCR, yet TCRdb's version contains in-frame clones alone and is incomplete. The sample has 680,000 or so clones, roughly 15% seen once; the top ten hold more than 0.08%. Input material: naive CD4+ T cells from blood. All receptors derive from a man younger than 30 in good health.

This clone was seen only a few times. CDR3: CASSVVGSPGANVLTF. The CDR3 coding sequence is TGTGCCAGCAGCGTAGTAGGGAGTCCTGGGGCCAACGTCCTGACTTTC. V usage is TRBV9 and J usage is TRBJ2-6; possible D gene TRBD2, 5 bases. CDR1 is SGDLS and CDR2 is YYNGEE in the germline V gene. V was cut by 0 bases and J by 2 bases, with 9 bases left in between. This CDR3 is 16 amino acids long. Combining the CDR3 with reference TRBV9 and TRBJ2-6 gives the whole variable domain DSGVTQTPKHLITATGQRVTLRCSPRSGDLSVYWYQQSLDQGLQFLIQYYNGEERAKGNILERFSAQQFPDLHSELNLSSLELGDSALYFCASSVVGSPGANVLTFGAGSRLTVL.

The rearrangement uses TRBV27 and TRBJ2-7, with a weak D call TRBD2 (5 bases). V was clipped by 6 bases and J by 3 bases, with 12 bases between them. CDR1 is MNHEY, CDR2 SMNVEV, per germline (reference sequence). CDR3 size: 13 residues. In DNA, the CDR3 is TGTGCCAGCAGCCTACAAGGACTCTACGAGCAGTACTTC. It is translated as CASSLQGLYEQYF.

This clone was seen only a few times. The chain has TRBV28 and TRBJ1-6; 9 bases agree with TRBD1. Trimming took 3 bases from V and 7 from J; bases not matched to a gene: 7. Germline CDR1 and CDR2: MDHEN and SYDVKM. The CDR3 contains 16 residues. CDR3 DNA sequence: TGTGCCAGCAGTTTTGTCGGACAGGGGAAAAATTCACCCCTCCACTTT. It yields the protein CASSFVGQGKNSPLHF.

The V call is TRBV7-9, the J call TRBJ1-2; no clear D. Germline CDR1 reads SEHNR; CDR2 reads FQNEAQ (reference sequence). This CDR3 contains 14 residues. The V end lost 7 bases, the J end lost 4 bases, and 16 bases lay between the germline ends. This chain's CDR3 is CASTQIGVIYGYTF. The DNA of the CDR3 is TGTGCCAGCACCCAAATCGGGGTCATCTATGGCTACACCTTC.

V gene TRBV28 combines with J gene TRBJ1-5, with D perhaps TRBD1 (6 bases). The germline V gene encodes CDR1 MDHEN and CDR2 SYDVKM. This CDR3 contains 15 residues. V gave up 4 bases and J gave up 1 base, with 11 bases separating them. The CDR3 nucleotides read TGTGCCAGCAGTTCCGCAGGGGCGAGCAATCAGCCCCAGCATTTT. Amino acid sequence: CASSSAGASNQPQHF.

This clone has just a few counts. This chain links TRBV28 with TRBJ2-3, with 9 bases matching TRBD2. Germline V lookup: CDR1 MDHEN, CDR2 SYDVKM. This CDR3 has 16 residues. V was clipped by 7 bases and J by 4 bases; unmatched bases: 12. CDR3 bases: TGTGCCAGCAACCCCTGGGCGGGGGGGACATCAGATACGCAGTATTTT. Amino acids: CASNPWAGGTSDTQYF.

The sample holds a few counts of this clone. V is TRBV7-2 and J is TRBJ2-3, with TRBD2 as a possible D gene (6 bases). The germline V gene encodes CDR1 SGHTA and CDR2 FQGNSA. The CDR3 loop spans 15 amino acids. V lost 5 bases and J 2 bases, leaving 14 bases between the germline ends. Written as DNA, the CDR3 is TGTGCCAGCAGCCCCACTCGGGACTCCACAGATACGCAGTATTTT. Protein sequence: CASSPTRDSTDTQYF.

This clone has just a few counts. This CDR3 is CASSFSTGIGAKNIQYF. The CDR3 coding sequence is TGTGCCAGCAGCTTCTCGACGGGAATCGGGGCCAAAAACATTCAGTACTTC. V is TRBV7-9 and J is TRBJ2-4; D is possibly TRBD2 (5 bases). The V gene lost 3 bases and the J gene lost 1 base, with 16 bases spanning the gap. Looked up from germline, CDR1 is SEHNR and CDR2 is FQNEAQ (reference sequence). The CDR3 runs 17 residues. Together with reference TRBV7-9 and TRBJ2-4, the CDR3 gives the full variable domain: DTGVSQNPRHKITKRGQNVTFRCDPISEHNRLYWYRQTLGQGPEFLTYFQNEAQLEKSRLLSDRFSAERPKGSFSTLEIQRTEQGDSAMYLCASSFSTGIGAKNIQYFGAGTRLSVL.

The rearrangement joins TRBV14 to TRBJ2-6; tentatively, D is TRBD1 or TRBD2 (5 bases each). V was clipped by 3 bases and J by 4 bases, with 13 bases between them. The germline V gene encodes CDR1 SGHDN and CDR2 FVKESK. The CDR3 sequence is 16 residues long. CDR3 DNA sequence: TGTGCCAGCAGCCACCAGAGGGGTTTGGGGGCCAACGTCCTGACTTTC. Translating it yields CASSHQRGLGANVLTF.

This chain links TRBV18 with TRBJ1-1, with 9 bases that match TRBD1. In germline, CDR1 is KGHSH, CDR2 LQKENI. This CDR3 comprises 15 residues. The V and J ends lost 4 bases and 1 base, in that order; junction bases with no gene match: 4. CDR3 sequence (DNA): TGTGCCAGCTCACTCGGGACAGGGCCGAACACTGAAGCTTTCTTT. As protein: CASSLGTGPNTEAFF.

V gene TRBV7-2 combines with J gene TRBJ1-4, with TRBD1 matching 9 bases. The CDR3 runs 16 residues. Trimming removed 3 bases from V and 5 bases from J; junction bases left unmatched: 7. The germline V gene encodes CDR1 SGHTA and CDR2 FQGNSA. The CDR3 DNA is TGTGCCAGCAGCTTGGTTGGGGGGACAGGGAATGAAAAACTGTTTTTT. Protein product: CASSLVGGTGNEKLFF.

This clone has only a few counts. The chain is built from TRBV11-2 and TRBJ2-7; D unresolved. The CDR3 contains 14 residues. CDR1 and CDR2 (germline): SGHAT, FQNNGV. The V gene lost 6 bases and the J gene lost 0 bases, with 12 bases spanning the gap. CDR3 nucleotides: TGTGCCAGCAGGGGATTCGTTTCCTCCTACGAGCAGTACTTC. It translates to CASRGFVSSYEQYF.

The genes are TRBV4-1 and TRBJ1-2; 8 positions agree with TRBD1. J gave up 6 bases and V 3 bases, and 9 bases lay outside the gene matches. The CDR3 spans 15 residues. Germline V lookup: CDR1 MGHRA, CDR2 YSYEKL. The CDR3 DNA follows: TGCGCCAGCAGCCATGGCGGACAGGGTCTTGATGGCTACACCTTC. This gives the protein CASSHGGQGLDGYTF.

The gene calls are TRBV11-2 and TRBJ2-4; D gene uncertain. This CDR3 has 14 amino acids. Germline values: CDR1 SGHAT, CDR2 FQNNGV. V lost 2 bases and J lost 7, with 12 bases in between. The CDR3 loop reads CASSLHQGRNIQYF. The CDR3 nucleotides read TGTGCCAGCAGCTTACACCAAGGCAGGAACATTCAGTACTTC.

This chain joins TRBV5-1 and TRBJ2-7; TRBD1 might be the D (6 bases). Trimming removed 1 base from V and 5 bases from J, with 10 bases in between. CDR1 SGHRS and CDR2 YFSETQ come from the germline V gene. The CDR3 has 13 residues. This CDR3 is CASSLNRVDEQYF. The CDR3 nucleotides are TGCGCCAGCAGCTTGAACAGGGTGGACGAGCAGTACTTC.

The V gene is TRBV28, the J gene TRBJ2-1; D call uncertain. The V end was cut by 7 bases, the J end by 6 bases, with 13 bases between. The CDR3 runs to 13 residues. Germline CDR1 MDHEN, CDR2 SYDVKM. CDR3 amino acids: CASIEARFNEQFF. CDR3 nucleotides: TGTGCCAGCATCGAGGCAAGATTCAATGAGCAGTTCTTC. Based on the CDR3 plus reference TRBV28 and TRBJ2-1, the full variable domain is DVKVTQSSRYLVKRTGEKVFLECVQDMDHENMFWYRQDPGLGLRLIYFSYDVKMKEKGDIPEGYSVSREKKERFSLILESASTNQTSMYLCASIEARFNEQFFGPGTRLTVL.

The sample holds a few counts of this clone. This chain joins TRBV4-3 and TRBJ2-5, with 7 bases identical to TRBD2. Germline V gene lookup returns CDR1 LGHNA and CDR2 YSLEER. The CDR3 runs to 17 residues. V lost 0 bases to trimming and J lost 1 base; unmatched junction nucleotides: 8. For the CDR3, the DNA is TGCGCCAGCAGCCAAGATCGTGGGGGGGACTTCCAAGAGACCCAGTACTTC. Its protein product is CASSQDRGGDFQETQYF.

The V call is TRBV29-1, the J call TRBJ1-1; D is ambiguous. With 4 bases removed from V and 2 bases from J, the gap between germline ends came to 11 bases. Germline assignment: CDR1 SQVTM and CDR2 ANQGSEA. The CDR3 is 13 amino acids. The CDR3, as DNA: TGCAGCGTTGTAGGTGGATTTAACACTGAAGCTTTCTTT. It specifies CSVVGGFNTEAFF.

The chain uses TRBV19 and TRBJ2-1, with D possibly called TRBD1 or TRBD2 (5 bases each). This CDR3 spans 17 amino acids. Per germline, CDR1 LNHDA and CDR2 SQIVND (reference sequence). V lost 5 bases, J lost 3 bases, and 20 bases lay in between. The CDR3: CASSQGRGRKVYNEQFF. The CDR3 DNA sequence: TGTGCCAGTAGTCAAGGTCGGGGCAGAAAGGTCTACAATGAGCAGTTCTTC.

This clone occurred a few times. Other DNA sequences within the sample encode an identical CDR3. The chain carries TRBV11-2 and TRBJ2-6; D call uncertain. V lost 6 bases to trimming and J lost 0 bases, with 6 bases between them. The CDR3 sequence is 14 residues long. Germline assignment: CDR1 SGHAT and CDR2 FQNNGV. Here the CDR3 reads CASSSYSGANVLTF. Written as DNA, the CDR3 is TGTGCCAGCAGTTCGTACTCTGGGGCCAACGTCCTGACTTTC.

This sequence joins TRBV11-2 and TRBJ2-4; D unresolved. V shed 1 base and J shed 4 bases, with 8 bases lying between them. The CDR3 covers 14 residues. The germline V gene has CDR1 SGHAT and CDR2 FQNNGV. The CDR3 spells CASSLATVKNIQYF. CDR3 bases: TGTGCCAGCAGCTTAGCCACAGTAAAAAACATTCAGTACTTC.

The rearrangement links TRBV25-1 to TRBJ1-4; D not certain. The CDR3 runs 14 residues. Per the germline V gene, CDR1 is MGHDK and CDR2 is SYGVNS. Trimming left V 6 bases short and J 0 bases short, with 8 bases between. Here the CDR3 reads CASSGTATNEKLFF. CDR3 DNA sequence: TGTGCCAGCAGCGGCACAGCAACTAATGAAAAACTGTTTTTT. Full variable domain (rest looked up from reference TRBV25-1 and TRBJ1-4): EADIYQTPRYLVIGTGKKITLECSQTMGHDKMYWYQQDPGMELHLIHYSYGVNSTEKGDLSSESTVSRIRTEHFPLTLESARPSHTSQYLCASSGTATNEKLFFGSGTQLSVL.

This clone was counted a few times. The chain is built from TRBV4-2 and TRBJ2-1; D is unclear. Trimming removed 0 bases from V and 7 bases from J, with 10 bases in between. Germline CDR1 LGHNA, CDR2 YNFKEQ. This CDR3 has 14 residues. This chain's CDR3 is CASSQDPASNEQFF. As DNA, the CDR3 is TGTGCCAGCAGCCAAGATCCCGCGAGTAATGAGCAGTTCTTC.

This clone has just a few counts. The rearrangement uses TRBV11-1 and TRBJ2-1; possibly TRBD2 for D (5 bases). Germline V gene lookup returns CDR1 SGHAT and CDR2 FQDESV (reference sequence). The CDR3 covers 14 residues. Trimming removed 3 bases from V and 5 bases from J, with 11 bases in between. Here the CDR3 DNA reads TGTGCCAGCAGCTTTGCTGGACTTAACAATGAGCAGTTCTTC. Its translation: CASSFAGLNNEQFF.